What follows are 22 T cell receptor beta chains derived from one specimen sequenced in a study of Ad26.COV2.S vaccination and SARS-CoV-2 variants. Clones were sequenced by immunoSEQ multiplex PCR, and TCRdb holds only the in-frame ones, with some missing. The sample holds around 450,000 clones, 80% to 90% seen once. The treatment was: around 19 received Ad26.COV2.S at low or high dose, single or two shots; about 5 received placebo; per-sample allocation not given. After the first vaccine or placebo injection, samples were drawn on day 63. This sample comprised peripheral blood, obtained in a trial of Ad26.COV2.S vaccine versus placebo. Receptors were obtained from a person aged 18-65 years who received the Ad26.COV2.S COVID-19 vaccine or a placebo.

The chain couples TRBV7-9 to TRBJ1-6, with D possibly matching TRBD1 (5 bases). V shed 5 bases and J shed 5 bases, with 7 bases lying between them. CDR1 and CDR2 from the germline V gene are SEHNR and FQNEAQ (reference sequence). The CDR3 is 13 residues long. The CDR3 region has the DNA TGTGCCAGCAGCGCAGGGAATAATTCACCCCTCCACTTT. Protein product: CASSAGNNSPLHF.

The J gene is TRBJ2-1, the V gene TRBV4-3, with D uncertain. The CDR3 has 17 residues. V lost 4 bases and J 7 bases, leaving 23 bases between the germline ends. From germline, CDR1 is LGHNA and CDR2 YSLEER. This CDR3 is CASSPKAGSLVGNEQFF. CDR3 nucleotide sequence: TGCGCCAGCAGCCCCAAGGCAGGTAGCCTTGTCGGTAATGAGCAGTTCTTC.

The J gene is TRBJ2-1, the V gene TRBV9; 9 nucleotides align to TRBD1. With 3 bases clipped from V and 13 bases from J, the junction kept 8 bases outside the gene matches. This CDR3 is built from 13 residues. Germline V CDR1 and CDR2: SGDLS, YYNGEE. In nucleotides, the CDR3 is TGTGCCAGCAGCGATGGACAGGGGTGGTTACAGTTCTTC. This translates into CASSDGQGWLQFF.

The V gene is TRBV6-5, the J gene TRBJ1-5, with D perhaps matching TRBD1 (5 bases). The CDR3 loop spans 13 amino acids. Germline V gene data show CDR1 as MNHEY and CDR2 as SVGAGI. Trimming removed 5 bases from V and 4 bases from J, with 9 bases in between. CDR3 nucleotide sequence: TGTGCCAGCAGTCTGACAGTAAATCAGCCCCAGCATTTT. This sequence encodes CASSLTVNQPQHF.

CDR3 DNA sequence: TGTGCCAGCTCACCAAGATCGGAGGCAGGGGGCACGGATGGCTACACCTTC. Translated: CASSPRSEAGGTDGYTF. This chain connects TRBV18 to TRBJ1-2; 8 bases are a match to TRBD1. Trimming took 2 bases from V and 6 from J; bases not matched to a gene: 14. The CDR3 has 17 amino acids. Germline V lookup: CDR1 KGHSH, CDR2 LQKENI.

In this sample, this clone turned up once. V is TRBV7-9 and J is TRBJ1-3; the D is unclear. The CDR3 consists of 16 residues. Trimming left V 5 bases short and J 2 bases short, with 16 bases between. Germline CDR1 and CDR2: SEHNR and FQNEAQ (reference sequence). CDR3 protein: CASSNILAQAGNTIYF. The DNA for the CDR3 is TGTGCCAGCAGCAACATTTTGGCGCAGGCTGGAAACACCATATATTTT.

This chain connects TRBV29-1 to TRBJ2-4, with TRBD1 matching over 7 bases. Germline CDR1 and CDR2: SQVTM and ANQGSEA. This CDR3 spans 15 amino acids. The trim removed 1 base at V and 0 bases at J, leaving 3 bases unmatched. DNA of the CDR3: TGCAGCGTTGAAGCACAGGGGCTAGCCAAAAACATTCAGTACTTC. Translated: CSVEAQGLAKNIQYF.

The CDR3 coding sequence is TGTGCCAGCAGCGTAGTTCAGGGACAGGGGCTGACCTACGAGCAGTACGTC. As protein: CASSVVQGQGLTYEQYV. The chain uses TRBV9 and TRBJ2-7; 10 bases map to TRBD1. The V and J ends lost 0 bases and 2 bases, in that order; junction bases with no gene match: 8. CDR1 and CDR2 (germline): SGDLS, YYNGEE. The CDR3 runs to 17 residues.

The chain recombines TRBV7-3 with TRBJ1-2; no reliable D call. Germline values: CDR1 SGHTA, CDR2 FQGTGA. V was trimmed by 0 bases and J by 8 bases, leaving 10 bases between them. This CDR3 has 13 residues. The CDR3 nucleotides are TGTGCCAGCAGCTTAACAGGGTACCAAGGCTACACCTTC. This translates into CASSLTGYQGYTF.

A note on this clone: At one of its ends the junction is not consistent with the germline gene, which may arise from a read error. The chain couples TRBV10-3 to TRBJ1-5; D remains unclear. The CDR3 sequence is 12 residues long. Germline CDR1 reads ENHRY; CDR2 reads SYGVKD. The CDR3 spells CAVSTSNQPQHF. CDR3 nucleotide sequence: TGTGCCGTCAGCACTAGCAATCAGCCCCAGCATTTT.

The DNA of the CDR3 is TGTGCCACCCGGAAAGGTAGCGGTGGCTTTTACGAGCAGTACGTC. Translation: CATRKGSGGFYEQYV. This chain uses TRBV2 with TRBJ2-7, with D perhaps matching TRBD2 (6 bases). CDR3 length: 15 amino acids. V was pared by 10 bases and J by 4 bases, with 23 bases between. The germline CDR1 and CDR2 sequences are SNHLY and FYNNEI.

This clone was detected only once. The chain carries TRBV29-1 and TRBJ1-2; no reliable D call. The CDR3 loop spans 12 amino acids. Trimming removed 6 bases from V and 3 bases from J, with 11 bases in between. Per the germline V gene, CDR1 is SQVTM and CDR2 is ANQGSEA. CDR3 coding DNA: TGCAGCGTGGTTGCGGGAGACTATGGCTACACCTTC. It translates to CSVVAGDYGYTF.

As to this clone: Additional DNA sequences in this sample encode the identical CDR3. CDR3 bases: TGTGCCAGCAGCGTAGGGGGGTCCGGGGAGCTGTTTTTT. It yields the protein CASSVGGSGELFF. The gene calls are TRBV9 and TRBJ2-2; D assignment may be TRBD1 or TRBD2 (5 bases each). Germline values: CDR1 SGDLS, CDR2 YYNGEE. The CDR3 is 13 residues long. The germline V and J ends were trimmed by 0 bases and 6 bases, with 6 bases remaining between them.

The rearrangement joins TRBV5-1 to TRBJ2-5; TRBD1 matches at 7 bases. V was clipped by 0 bases and J by 1 base; unmatched bases: 12. Per the germline V gene, CDR1 is SGHRS and CDR2 is YFSETQ. This CDR3 has 18 residues. For the CDR3, the DNA is TGCGCCAGCAGCTTGGGGCCCCGGGACAGCCAATTCCAAGAGACCCAGTACTTC. This translates into CASSLGPRDSQFQETQYF.

The chain has TRBV21-1 and TRBJ1-1. TRBV21-1 constitutes a pseudogene. The length of the CDR3 is 15 residues. CDR3 protein: CASSKVRPWNTEAFF. The CDR3 bases are TGTGCCAGCAGCAAAGTAAGACCGTGGAACACTGAAGCTTTCTTT.

J is TRBJ2-1 and V is TRBV19; possible D gene TRBD2, 7 bases. Germline CDR1 is LNHDA and CDR2 is SQIVND (reference sequence). Trimming cost V 2 bases and J 5 bases, with 10 bases left between them. The CDR3 spans 14 residues. As DNA, the CDR3 is TGTGCCAGTAGTATAAAAGGGGGGGACAATGAGCAGTTCTTC. The encoded protein is CASSIKGGDNEQFF.

The chain has TRBV2 and TRBJ1-1; D is unclear. CDR3 length equals 15 residues. V lost 6 bases and J lost 2, with 16 bases in between. Germline V gives CDR1 SNHLY, CDR2 FYNNEI. CDR3 amino acids: CASRGKLGANTEAFF. The CDR3, as DNA: TGTGCCAGCAGAGGCAAACTGGGAGCCAACACTGAAGCTTTCTTT. Together with reference TRBV2 and TRBJ1-1, the CDR3 gives the full variable domain: EPEVTQTPSHQVTQMGQEVILRCVPISNHLYFYWYRQILGQKVEFLVSFYNNEISEKSEIFDDQFSVERPDGSNFTLKIRSTKLEDSAMYFCASRGKLGANTEAFFGQGTRLTVV.

The chain is built from TRBV5-1 and TRBJ2-3; D might be TRBD1 (6 bases). The CDR3 extends over 16 amino acids. Trimming pared 5 bases from V and 2 bases from J, leaving 18 bases between. Germline V lookup: CDR1 SGHRS, CDR2 YFSETQ. CDR3 protein: CASSPDARGPTDTQYF. The CDR3 region has the DNA TGCGCCAGCAGTCCGGACGCCAGGGGACCCACAGATACGCAGTATTTT.

This clone has a single count. V is TRBV7-2 and J is TRBJ2-3; 8 bases fit TRBD1. V trimming: 5 bases; J trimming: 6 bases; junction bases outside the gene matches: 10. The CDR3 sequence is 15 residues long. CDR1 SGHTA and CDR2 FQGNSA come from the germline V gene. As DNA, the CDR3 is TGTGCCAGCAGCCCCCGGACAGGGAGCCTCGATACGCAGTATTTT. Its translation: CASSPRTGSLDTQYF. Full variable domain (missing parts from reference TRBV7-2 and TRBJ2-3): GAGVSQSPSNKVTEKGKDVELRCDPISGHTALYWYRQSLGQGLEFLIYFQGNSAPDKSGLPSDRFSAERTGGSVSTLTIQRTQQEDSAVYLCASSPRTGSLDTQYFGPGTRLTVL.

The chain uses TRBV29-1 and TRBJ1-2; 7 nucleotides agree with TRBD1. V was pared by 6 bases and J by 8 bases, with 9 bases of the junction left unmatched. Germline CDR1 and CDR2: SQVTM and ANQGSEA. This CDR3 has 12 residues. The CDR3 reads CSVPPLTGGYTF. The CDR3 DNA sequence: TGCAGCGTCCCCCCTTTGACAGGGGGCTACACCTTC.

This clone was detected only a few times. The chain uses TRBV27 and TRBJ2-1; D is perhaps TRBD1 (6 bases). This CDR3 comprises 15 residues. Germline assignment: CDR1 MNHEY and CDR2 SMNVEV (reference sequence). The germline V and J ends were trimmed by 6 bases and 5 bases, with 17 bases remaining between them. This CDR3 reads CASSLQGIANNEQFF. CDR3 DNA: TGTGCCAGCAGCTTACAGGGTATTGCGAACAATGAGCAGTTCTTC.

The DNA of the CDR3 is TGTGCCAGCAGCCCTGCGGGGGGGAGGACAGATACGCAGTATTTT. Amino acid sequence: CASSPAGGRTDTQYF. The chain combines TRBV7-2 with TRBJ2-3, with 9 bases that match TRBD2. The CDR3 has 15 residues. CDR1 and CDR2 (germline): SGHTA, FQGNSA. V lost 5 bases, J lost 3 bases, and 6 bases stayed unmatched.